Below, 8 T cell receptor beta chains from the same sample are listed, as sequenced in a study of control samples from healthy donors and cancer patients. Profiled with immunoSEQ multiplex PCR; TCRdb holds only in-frame clones, not every one. The sample has 170,000 or so clones, 91% seen once; the top ten hold around 2%. Specimen: blood. All receptors come from a middle-aged woman in good health.

The chain joins TRBV7-9 to TRBJ1-5; D remains unclear. Trimming stripped 5 bases from V and 4 bases from J, with 12 bases between. CDR1 SEHNR and CDR2 FQNEAQ come from the germline V gene (reference sequence). This CDR3 spans 14 amino acids. The CDR3 is CASSPPGGNQPQHF. The DNA of the CDR3 is TGTGCCAGCAGCCCCCCGGGAGGGAATCAGCCCCAGCATTTT.

This clone was seen only a few times. CDR3 DNA: TGCGCCAGCAGTTCGACAGGAACGTATGGCTACACCTTC. Its translation is CASSSTGTYGYTF. This sequence joins TRBV5-1 and TRBJ1-2; D is perhaps TRBD1 (6 bases). Germline loops: CDR1 SGHRS, CDR2 YFSETQ. Between the trimmed V and J ends, which lost 5 bases and 5 bases, there was a span of 13 bases. The CDR3 is made up of 13 amino acids. Using reference TRBV5-1 and TRBJ1-2 for the parts outside the CDR3, the full variable domain is KAGVTQTPRYLIKTRGQQVTLSCSPISGHRSVSWYQQTPGQGLQFLFEYFSETQRNKGNFPGRFSGRQFSNSRSEMNVSTLELGDSALYLCASSSTGTYGYTFGSGTRLTVV.

The CDR3 here is CASSSFAGASRGYTF. For the CDR3, the DNA is TGTGCCAGCAGCTCTTTTGCAGGGGCATCTCGGGGCTACACCTTC. This rearrangement joins TRBV9 to TRBJ1-2, with D possibly matching TRBD1 (6 bases). CDR3 length equals 15 residues. V lost 4 bases and J 8 bases, leaving 21 bases between the germline ends. CDR1 and CDR2 from the germline V gene are SGDLS and YYNGEE.

The chain has TRBV20-1 and TRBJ2-1; TRBD2 might be the D (6 bases). Germline assignment: CDR1 DFQATT and CDR2 SNEGSKA (reference sequence). Trimming removed 3 bases from V and 4 bases from J, with 16 bases in between. The CDR3 is 15 amino acids. The CDR3 DNA sequence: TGCAGTGCTAGTGGCTCGGGACTGACATACAATGAGCAGTTCTTC. This encodes CSASGSGLTYNEQFF.

V usage is TRBV9 and J usage is TRBJ1-6, with D unclear. Germline values: CDR1 SGDLS, CDR2 YYNGEE. There are 17 residues in the CDR3. V was trimmed by 1 base and J by 7 bases, leaving 18 bases between them. The DNA for the CDR3 is TGTGCCAGCAGCGTAACGAAGGAGTTCGGTTGGAATTCACCCCTCCACTTT. This codes for CASSVTKEFGWNSPLHF.

J is TRBJ1-1 and V is TRBV19, with unresolved D. Germline CDR1 reads LNHDA; CDR2 reads SQIVND (reference sequence). V lost 3 bases and J lost 5, with 13 bases in between. The CDR3 sequence is 14 residues long. For the CDR3, the DNA is TGTGCCAGTAGTATTGGGTCGACGATGACTGAAGCTTTCTTT. Translated: CASSIGSTMTEAFF.

The genes are TRBV13 and TRBJ1-1, with 8 bases matching TRBD1. Germline trimming cut 10 bases from V and 3 bases from J; bases unmatched to any gene: 4. CDR1 and CDR2 (germline): PRHDT, FYEKMQ (reference sequence). The CDR3 covers 12 residues. The CDR3 protein is CATSGGYTEAFF. CDR3 sequence (DNA): TGTGCCACGTCAGGGGGCTACACTGAAGCTTTCTTT.

V and J are TRBV7-8 and TRBJ2-1, with TRBD1 identical over 8 bases. CDR3 length: 15 amino acids. Germline V gene lookup returns CDR1 SGHVS and CDR2 FQNEAQ. The ends lost 6 bases at V and 8 bases at J; junction bases unmatched: 12. CDR3 in DNA: TGTGCCAGCAGGGGGGACAGGTGGAGGTACGATGAGCAGTTCTTC. Amino acids: CASRGDRWRYDEQFF. The whole variable domain, remainder taken from reference TRBV7-8 and TRBJ2-1, is GAGVSQSPRYKVAKRGQDVALRCDPISGHVSLFWYQQALGQGPEFLTYFQNEAQLDKSGLPSDRFFAERPEGSVSTLKIQRTQQEDSAVYLCASRGDRWRYDEQFFGPGTRLTVL.